The rows below give T cell receptor beta chains drawn from one sample of a study of cytomegalovirus exposure and HLA in healthy donors. Only in-frame clones appear in the TCRdb table, and some are missing; sequencing was by immunoSEQ multiplex PCR. Among 200,000 to 250,000 clones, more than 60% were seen once, and the ten largest hold approximately 1.9%. Source material: PBMCs. The source is a woman aged 25 to 45 in good health and CMV-seronegative. CDR3s include the opening cysteine and the closing phenylalanine or tryptophan. The D gene is left open where the match is weak. Clone size is shown for a subset of rows, as once, few, many or a class of expanded clone.

clone_size j_call d_call v_call cdr3_nt cdr3_aa
. TRBJ1-2 TRBD1 TRBV27 TGTGCCAGCAGTACCTGGGACAGGGCCCTAGGGTACTATGGCTACACCTTC CASSTWDRALGYYGYTF
. TRBJ1-6 TRBD1 TRBV27 TGTGCCAGCAGCCCCGACAGGGAACGAGGTTCACCCCTCCACTTT CASSPDRERGSPLHF
. TRBJ1-1 . TRBV19 TGTGCCAGTAGTATGTCCAGGAACACTGAAGCTTTCTTT CASSMSRNTEAFF
. TRBJ1-1 . TRBV28 TGTGCCAGCACCCTCCAGCGACAGCTGAACACTGAAGCTTTCTTT CASTLQRQLNTEAFF
. TRBJ2-7 . TRBV7-9 TGTGCCAGCAGCATAGGACAGACCTACGAGCAGTACTTC CASSIGQTYEQYF
. TRBJ1-5 . TRBV23-1 TGCGGCAGCAGTCATCGGGGGGTAGGTTGTGGCAATCAGCCCCAGCATTTT CGSSHRGVGCGNQPQHF
. TRBJ2-3 TRBD1 TRBV7-6 TGTGCCAGCAGCTTCCGGGACAGTAACACAGATACGCAGTATTTT CASSFRDSNTDTQYF
few TRBJ2-5 TRBD1 TRBV19 TGTGCCAGTAGTATAAACAGGGGAGAGACCCAGTACTTC CASSINRGETQYF
. TRBJ2-7 TRBD1 TRBV6-8 TGTGCCAGCAGCCAGGTCCAGGGGGCCCACGAGCAGTACTTC CASSQVQGAHEQYF
. TRBJ2-2 TRBD2 TRBV14 TGTGGCAGCAGCCGAGGGGGACTAGCGGATTTGTCCGGGGAGCTGTTTTTT CGSSRGGLADLSGELFF
. TRBJ2-2 . TRBV6-5 TGTGCCGACTCGGCCTCGAACACCGGGGAGCTGTTTTTT CADSASNTGELFF
. TRBJ2-2 TRBD1 TRBV2 TGTGCCACCAGCGAACGTCGGATCGAGGGGGCCTACACCGGGGAGCTGTTTTTT CATSERRIEGAYTGELFF
few TRBJ1-2 TRBD1 TRBV6-5 TGTGCCAGCCGGGACAGCCAACTTCGGGTCTATGGCTACACCTTC CASRDSQLRVYGYTF
. TRBJ2-5 TRBD1 TRBV6-5 TGTGCCAGCAGTTACGGGGGACAGGGAGGCAAGCAGTACTTC CASSYGGQGGKQYF
. TRBJ2-7 . TRBV30 TGTGCCTGGAGCGCCCCCGAACAGCCCTACGAGCAGTACTTC CAWSAPEQPYEQYF
. TRBJ2-1 . TRBV18 TGTGCCAGCTCACCAACGGGATTTGAGCAGTTCTTC CASSPTGFEQFF
. TRBJ1-2 . TRBV29-1 TGCAGCGCCACAGGAGGGGGGGGTGACTATGGCTACACCTTC CSATGGGGDYGYTF
. TRBJ2-7 TRBD2 TRBV5-1 TGCGCCAGCAGCTTGGGAGCTAGCGGGGGCCGGAGCTCCTACGAGCAGTACTTC CASSLGASGGRSSYEQYF
. TRBJ2-2 . TRBV4-1 TGCGCCACCAGCCAAGATATTCCGCTGCCGGCGAACACCGGGGAGCTGTTTTTT CATSQDIPLPANTGELFF
. TRBJ2-4 . TRBV30 TGTGCCTGGGCGAGCGGGCCCCGAAACATTCAGTACTTC CAWASGPRNIQYF
. TRBJ2-2 TRBD2 TRBV27 TGTGCCAGCCCTCCAGCGGGGCGTAGGGCCGGGGAGCTGTTTTTT CASPPAGRRAGELFF
. TRBJ2-5 . TRBV11-2 TGTGCCAGCACCAGGGGTGGGCAGCAAGAGACCCAGTACTTC CASTRGGQQETQYF
. TRBJ2-7 . TRBV2 TGTGCCAGCAGACGTATAGCCGCCTACGAGCAGTACTTC CASRRIAAYEQYF
. TRBJ1-4 TRBD1 TRBV4-1 TGCGCCAGCAGCCGGGGACAGCCAACTAATGAAAAACTGTTTTTT CASSRGQPTNEKLFF
. TRBJ1-5 . TRBV19 TGTGCCAGTAGTTATGGGACACCGAATCAGCCCCAGCATTTT CASSYGTPNQPQHF
. TRBJ1-6 . TRBV6-5 TGTGCCAGCAGTTCTTGGGGGGGTTCACCCCTCCACTTT CASSSWGGSPLHF
. TRBJ2-1 TRBD1 TRBV2 TGTGCCAGCAGTCTACCTCCGACAGGGAAAGATGAGCAGTTCTTC CASSLPPTGKDEQFF
. TRBJ2-7 TRBD2 TRBV7-2 TGTGCCAGCAGCCCACGGCATGGACTAGCGGGAGCAGGTGAGCAGTACTTC CASSPRHGLAGAGEQYF
. TRBJ2-1 TRBD2 TRBV7-6 TGTGCCAGCGGGACGGGGCTAGCGGGGCCCGGCTCCTACAATGAGCAGTTCTTC CASGTGLAGPGSYNEQFF
. TRBJ2-1 . TRBV19 TGTGCCAGTTCCTCCCCAGGGAAGAATGAGCAGTTCTTC CASSSPGKNEQFF
. TRBJ1-2 . TRBV11-3 TGTGCCAGCAGCTTAAAAGGGGATGGCTACACCTTC CASSLKGDGYTF
. TRBJ1-1 TRBD1 TRBV4-2 TGTGCCAGCAGCCAGGGGACAGGGCTGGGGGCTGAAGCTTTCTTT CASSQGTGLGAEAFF
. TRBJ2-3 . TRBV5-1 TGCGCCAGCAGCGGCCTTAGCACAGATACGCAGTATTTT CASSGLSTDTQYF
. TRBJ2-6 TRBD2 TRBV9 TGTGCCAGCAGCGTAGCAGGTGGCGGGGGAGACTCTGGGGCCAACGTCCTGACTTTC CASSVAGGGGDSGANVLTF
. TRBJ2-3 TRBD2 TRBV6-5 TGTGCCAGCAGTTTCCCCGGGACTAGCGGCACAGATACGCAGTATTTT CASSFPGTSGTDTQYF
. TRBJ2-2 . TRBV5-4 TGTGCCAGCAGCGCGGACTGGGGGGCCGGGGAGCTGTTTTTT CASSADWGAGELFF
once TRBJ2-1 TRBD2 TRBV5-1 TGCGCCAGCAGCTTGGCCGTCCCCCGGAGCGGGATCCCTACAAGTGAGCAGTTCTTC CASSLAVPRSGIPTSEQFF
. TRBJ1-5 . TRBV2 TGTGCCAGCAGTGAACTCCTCCATCAGCCCCAGCATTTT CASSELLHQPQHF
few TRBJ1-6 . TRBV6-6 TGTGCCAGCGGCCAGGGGTTTTTGAATTCCCCCCTCCACTTT CASGQGFLNSPLHF
. TRBJ2-5 TRBD1 TRBV7-9 TGTGCCAGCAGCTTAGAGGGGGCAGGCCAGTACTTC CASSLEGAGQYF
. TRBJ1-2 . TRBV7-8 TGTGCCAGCAGCTTAGCCCCGACAGGTTTAAAACTCTATGGCTACACCTTC CASSLAPTGLKLYGYTF
. TRBJ2-7 TRBD1 TRBV5-1 TGCGCCAGCAGCCCTCACAGGGGCGAGGACGAGCAGTACTTC CASSPHRGEDEQYF
. TRBJ1-2 . TRBV15 TGTGCCACCAGCGCAGGTGCGCCCTACTATGGCTACACCTTC CATSAGAPYYGYTF
. TRBJ2-7 TRBD2 TRBV5-4 TGTGCCAGCAGCCCGGGGGGAAGCGGGAGGAGGTCCTACGAGCAGTACTTC CASSPGGSGRRSYEQYF
. TRBJ2-3 TRBD2 TRBV29-1 TGCAGCACCACCGGGACTAGCGGGGTAACAGATACGCAGTATTTT CSTTGTSGVTDTQYF